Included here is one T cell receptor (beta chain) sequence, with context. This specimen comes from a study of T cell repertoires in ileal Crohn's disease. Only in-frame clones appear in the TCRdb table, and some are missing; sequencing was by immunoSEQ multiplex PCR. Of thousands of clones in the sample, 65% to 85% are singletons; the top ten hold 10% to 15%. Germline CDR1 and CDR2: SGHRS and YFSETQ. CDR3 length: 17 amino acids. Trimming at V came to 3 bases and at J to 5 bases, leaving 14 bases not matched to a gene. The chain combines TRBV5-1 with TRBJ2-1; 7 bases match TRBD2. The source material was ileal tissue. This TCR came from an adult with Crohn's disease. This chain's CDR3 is CASSYQASGGSNNEQFF. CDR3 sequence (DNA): TGCGCCAGCAGCTACCAAGCTAGCGGAGGGTCTAACAATGAGCAGTTCTTC.